The following is a T cell receptor (beta chain) sequence with its context. When replicate PCRs were run on unsorted PBMC, they used about 300 ng DNA, some 31,000 T cell genomes. Sequenced by immunoSEQ multiplex PCR; TCRdb stores in-frame clones only, minus some. Of 450,000 to 500,000 clones listed, 75% to 85% were seen once; the top ten hold 10% to 15%. CDR3 length: 16 residues. Unmatched junction bases numbered 17, after V lost 5 bases and J lost 7 bases. Germline-derived CDR1 and CDR2 are SGHTA and FQGNSA. The entry originates in a study of shared clonotypes between healthy human individuals. Every one of the donors was a Caucasian adult that lived in Nashville, Tennessee. It was around 91 million PBMCs that unsorted samples used for genomic DNA.

The V gene is TRBV7-2, the J gene TRBJ2-7; TRBD2 matches 7 bases. Input material: PBMCs. This TCR was recovered from a woman aged 40 to 49 in good health. Some clones in this sample may be carry-over from other donors' samples. The CDR3 DNA is TGTGCCAGCAGCAACTATGTCGCGGGAGAGCCTAAGGAGCAGTACTTC. It translates to CASSNYVAGEPKEQYF.